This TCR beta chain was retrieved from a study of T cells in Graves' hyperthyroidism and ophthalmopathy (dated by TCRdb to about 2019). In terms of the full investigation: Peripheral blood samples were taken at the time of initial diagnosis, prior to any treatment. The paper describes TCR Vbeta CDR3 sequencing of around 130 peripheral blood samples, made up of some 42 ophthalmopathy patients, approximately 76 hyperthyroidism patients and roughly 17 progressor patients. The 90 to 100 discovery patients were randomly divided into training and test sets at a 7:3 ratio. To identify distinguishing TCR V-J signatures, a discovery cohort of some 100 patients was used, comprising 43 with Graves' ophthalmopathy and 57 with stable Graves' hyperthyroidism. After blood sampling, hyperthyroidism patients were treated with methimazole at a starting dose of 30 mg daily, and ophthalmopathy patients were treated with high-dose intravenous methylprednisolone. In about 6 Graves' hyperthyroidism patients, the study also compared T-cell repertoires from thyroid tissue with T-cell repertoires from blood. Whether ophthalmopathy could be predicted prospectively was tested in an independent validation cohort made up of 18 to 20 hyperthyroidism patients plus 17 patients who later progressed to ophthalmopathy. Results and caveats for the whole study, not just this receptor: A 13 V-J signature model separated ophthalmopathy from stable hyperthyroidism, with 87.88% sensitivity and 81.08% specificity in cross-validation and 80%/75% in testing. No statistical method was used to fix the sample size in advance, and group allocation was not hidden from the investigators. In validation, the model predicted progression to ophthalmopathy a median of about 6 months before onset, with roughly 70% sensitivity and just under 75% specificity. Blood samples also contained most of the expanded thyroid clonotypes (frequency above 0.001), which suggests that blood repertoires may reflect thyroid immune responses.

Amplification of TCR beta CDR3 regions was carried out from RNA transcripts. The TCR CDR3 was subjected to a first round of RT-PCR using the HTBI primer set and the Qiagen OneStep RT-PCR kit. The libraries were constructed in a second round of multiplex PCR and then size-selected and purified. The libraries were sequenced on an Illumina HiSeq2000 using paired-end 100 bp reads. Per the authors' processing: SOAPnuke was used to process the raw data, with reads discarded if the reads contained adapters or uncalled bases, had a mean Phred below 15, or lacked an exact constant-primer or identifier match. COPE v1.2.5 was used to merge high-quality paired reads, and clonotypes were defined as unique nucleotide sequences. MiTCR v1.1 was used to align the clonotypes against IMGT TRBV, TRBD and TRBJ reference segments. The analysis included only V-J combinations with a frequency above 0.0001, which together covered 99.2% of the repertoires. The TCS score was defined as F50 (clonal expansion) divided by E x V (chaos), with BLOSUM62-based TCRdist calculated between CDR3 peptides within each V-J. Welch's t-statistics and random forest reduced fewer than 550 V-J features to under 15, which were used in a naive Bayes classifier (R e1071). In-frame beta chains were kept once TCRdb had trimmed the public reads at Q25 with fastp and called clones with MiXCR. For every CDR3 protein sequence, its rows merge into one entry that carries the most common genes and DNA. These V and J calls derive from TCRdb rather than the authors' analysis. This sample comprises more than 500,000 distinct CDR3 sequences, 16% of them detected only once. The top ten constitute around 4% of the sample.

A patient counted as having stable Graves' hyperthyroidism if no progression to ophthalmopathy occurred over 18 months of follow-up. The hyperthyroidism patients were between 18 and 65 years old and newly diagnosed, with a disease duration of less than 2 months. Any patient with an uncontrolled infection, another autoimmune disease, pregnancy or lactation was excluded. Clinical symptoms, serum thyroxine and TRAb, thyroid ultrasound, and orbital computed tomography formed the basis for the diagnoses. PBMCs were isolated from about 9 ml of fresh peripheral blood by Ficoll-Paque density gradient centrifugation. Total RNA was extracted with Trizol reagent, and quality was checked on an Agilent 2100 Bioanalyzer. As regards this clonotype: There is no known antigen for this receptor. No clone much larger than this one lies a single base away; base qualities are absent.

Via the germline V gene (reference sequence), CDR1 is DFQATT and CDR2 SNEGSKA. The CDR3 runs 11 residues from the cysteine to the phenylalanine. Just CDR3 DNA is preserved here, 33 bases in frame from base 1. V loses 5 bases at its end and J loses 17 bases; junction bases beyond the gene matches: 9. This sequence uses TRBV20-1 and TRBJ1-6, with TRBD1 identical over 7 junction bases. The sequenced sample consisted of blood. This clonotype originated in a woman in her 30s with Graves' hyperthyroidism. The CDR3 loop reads CSAPNRGSFHF. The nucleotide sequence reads TGCAGTGCTCCTAACAGGGGAAGTTTCCACTTT.